This entry is about one T cell receptor (beta chain). Its antigen is not identified. Naive CD8 cells, CD45RO-negative and positively selected for CCR7, excluded terminally differentiated effector memory CD45RA+ cells. The assay was immunoSEQ multiplex PCR, and TCRdb's table has in-frame clones only and misses some. The table shows about 2 million clones, with 85% to 95% occurring only once. The data derive from a study of shared clonotypes between healthy human individuals. Whole-study results and caveats: Non-shared clonotypes had lower generation probabilities than clonotypes shared by all four sorted-subset donors.

Trimming pared 1 base from V and 6 bases from J, leaving 9 bases between. The CDR3 extends over 13 amino acids. Germline CDR1 is PRHDT and CDR2 is FYEKMQ (reference sequence). Sequences were obtained from naive CD8+ T cells sorted from blood. The genes are TRBV13 and TRBJ1-1, with no clear D. The receptor comes from a young man in good health. The CDR3: CASSLVGSAEAFF. CDR3 nucleotide sequence: TGTGCCAGCAGCTTAGTAGGTAGCGCTGAAGCTTTCTTT.